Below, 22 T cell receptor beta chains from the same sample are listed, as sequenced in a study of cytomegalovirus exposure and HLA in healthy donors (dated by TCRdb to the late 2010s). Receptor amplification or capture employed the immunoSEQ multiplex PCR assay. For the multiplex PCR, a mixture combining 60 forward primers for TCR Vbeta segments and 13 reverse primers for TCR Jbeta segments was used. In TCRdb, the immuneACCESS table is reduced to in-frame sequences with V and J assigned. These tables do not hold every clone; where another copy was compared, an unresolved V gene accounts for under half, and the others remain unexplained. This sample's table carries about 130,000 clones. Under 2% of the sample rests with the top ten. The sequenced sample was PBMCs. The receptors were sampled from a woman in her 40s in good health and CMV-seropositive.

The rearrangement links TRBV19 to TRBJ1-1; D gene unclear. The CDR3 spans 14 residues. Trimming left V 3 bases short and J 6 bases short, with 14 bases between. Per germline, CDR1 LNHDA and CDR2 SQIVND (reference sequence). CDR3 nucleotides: TGTGCCAGTAGTATTGGTGCGATGGGCGCTGAAGCTTTCTTT. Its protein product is CASSIGAMGAEAFF.

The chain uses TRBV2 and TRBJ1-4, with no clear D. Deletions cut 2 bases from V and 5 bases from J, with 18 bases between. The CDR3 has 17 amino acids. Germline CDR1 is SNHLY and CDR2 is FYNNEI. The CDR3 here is CASSETLSSVPNEKLFF. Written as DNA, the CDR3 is TGTGCCAGCAGTGAAACATTATCTAGCGTCCCCAATGAAAAACTGTTTTTT.

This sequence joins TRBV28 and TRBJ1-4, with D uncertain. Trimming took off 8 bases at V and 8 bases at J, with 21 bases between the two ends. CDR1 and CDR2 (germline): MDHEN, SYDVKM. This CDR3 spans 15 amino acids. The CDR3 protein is CASVDGIRPREKLFF. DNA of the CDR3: TGTGCCAGCGTAGACGGGATCAGGCCTAGGGAAAAACTGTTTTTT.

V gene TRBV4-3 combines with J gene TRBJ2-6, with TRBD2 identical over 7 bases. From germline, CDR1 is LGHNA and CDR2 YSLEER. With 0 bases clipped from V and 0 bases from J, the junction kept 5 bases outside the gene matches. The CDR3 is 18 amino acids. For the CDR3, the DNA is TGCGCCAGCAGCCAAGATCAAGCGGGAAGCTCTGGGGCCAACGTCCTGACTTTC. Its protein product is CASSQDQAGSSGANVLTF.

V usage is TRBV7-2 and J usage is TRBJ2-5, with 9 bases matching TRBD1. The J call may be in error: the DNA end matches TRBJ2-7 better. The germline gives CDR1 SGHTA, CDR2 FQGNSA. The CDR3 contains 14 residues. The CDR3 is CASSYRDRVVEQYF. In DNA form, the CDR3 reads TGTGCCAGCAGCTACCGGGACAGGGTGGTCGAGCAGTACTTC.

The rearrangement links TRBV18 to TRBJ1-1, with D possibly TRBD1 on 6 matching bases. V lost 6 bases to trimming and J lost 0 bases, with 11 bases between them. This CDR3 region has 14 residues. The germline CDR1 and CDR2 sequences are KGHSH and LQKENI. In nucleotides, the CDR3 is TGTGCCAGCTCTCGGACAGCGATGAACACTGAAGCTTTCTTT. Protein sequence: CASSRTAMNTEAFF. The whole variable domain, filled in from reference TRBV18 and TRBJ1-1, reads NAGVMQNPRHLVRRRGQEARLRCSPMKGHSHVYWYRQLPEEGLKFMVYLQKENIIDESGMPKERFSAEFPKEGPSILRIQQVVRGDSAAYFCASSRTAMNTEAFFGQGTRLTVV.

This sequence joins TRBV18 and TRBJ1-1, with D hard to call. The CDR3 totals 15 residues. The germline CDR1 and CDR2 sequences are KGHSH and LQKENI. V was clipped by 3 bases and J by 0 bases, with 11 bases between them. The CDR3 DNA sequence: TGTGCCAGCTCACCGGAACAGCCCATGAACACTGAAGCTTTCTTT. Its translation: CASSPEQPMNTEAFF.

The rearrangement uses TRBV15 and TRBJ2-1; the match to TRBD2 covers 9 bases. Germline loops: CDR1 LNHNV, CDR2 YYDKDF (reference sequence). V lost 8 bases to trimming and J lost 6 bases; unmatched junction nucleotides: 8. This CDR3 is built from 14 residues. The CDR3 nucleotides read TGTGCCACCGACAAGGCGGGAGGGACCAATGAGCAGTTCTTC. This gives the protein CATDKAGGTNEQFF.

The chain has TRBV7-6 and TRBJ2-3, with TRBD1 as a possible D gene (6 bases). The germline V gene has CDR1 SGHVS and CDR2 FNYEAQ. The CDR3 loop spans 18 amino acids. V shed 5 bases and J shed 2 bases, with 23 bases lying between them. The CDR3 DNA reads TGTGCCAGCAGCCCCCAGGTCAGGGGACCTAAGCCCACAGATACGCAGTATTTT. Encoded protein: CASSPQVRGPKPTDTQYF.

In DNA form, the CDR3 reads TGCGCCAGCAGCCAAGATGGGTTGTCCAGGATAAGCTCTGGGGCCAACGTCCTGACTTTC. Translated: CASSQDGLSRISSGANVLTF. The rearrangement joins TRBV4-3 to TRBJ2-6; D is uncertain. Germline V gives CDR1 LGHNA, CDR2 YSLEER. The CDR3 sequence is 20 residues long. V shed 0 bases and J shed 0 bases, with 18 bases lying between them.

CDR3 region: CASSELEREVSGEQFF. In DNA form, the CDR3 reads TGTGCCAGCAGTGAATTGGAGCGGGAGGTCTCAGGTGAGCAGTTCTTC. V usage is TRBV25-1 and J usage is TRBJ2-1, with TRBD2 matching 9 bases. CDR1 and CDR2 (germline): MGHDK, SYGVNS. The V and J ends lost 1 base and 9 bases, in that order; junction bases with no gene match: 10. This CDR3 has 16 amino acids.

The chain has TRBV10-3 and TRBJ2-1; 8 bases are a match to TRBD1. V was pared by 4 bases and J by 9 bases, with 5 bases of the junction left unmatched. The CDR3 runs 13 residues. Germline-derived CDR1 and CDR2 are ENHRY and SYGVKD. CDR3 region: CAISGNRGSEQFF. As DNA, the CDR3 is TGTGCCATCAGTGGAAACAGGGGGTCTGAGCAGTTCTTC.

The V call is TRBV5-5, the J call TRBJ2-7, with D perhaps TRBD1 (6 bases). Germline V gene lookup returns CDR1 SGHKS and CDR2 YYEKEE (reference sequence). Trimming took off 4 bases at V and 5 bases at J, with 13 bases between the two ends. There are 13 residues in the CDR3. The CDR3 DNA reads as TGTGCCAGCAGCCATACAGGGATCCACGAGCAGTACTTC. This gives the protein CASSHTGIHEQYF.

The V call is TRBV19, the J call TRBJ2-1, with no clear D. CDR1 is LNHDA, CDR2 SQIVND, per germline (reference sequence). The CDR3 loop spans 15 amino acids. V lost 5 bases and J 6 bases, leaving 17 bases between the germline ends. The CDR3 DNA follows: TGTGCCAGTAGTGTCGGGTACACCCGGTCCAATGAGCAGTTCTTC. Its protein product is CASSVGYTRSNEQFF.

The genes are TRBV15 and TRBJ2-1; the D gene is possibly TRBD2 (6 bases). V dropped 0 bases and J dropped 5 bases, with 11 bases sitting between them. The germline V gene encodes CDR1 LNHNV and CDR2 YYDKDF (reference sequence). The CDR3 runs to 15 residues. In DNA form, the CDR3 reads TGTGCCACCAGCAGAGATCGCGGGACCCACAATGAGCAGTTCTTC. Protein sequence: CATSRDRGTHNEQFF. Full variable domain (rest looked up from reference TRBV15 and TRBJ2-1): DAMVIQNPRYQVTQFGKPVTLSCSQTLNHNVMYWYQQKSSQAPKLLFHYYDKDFNNEADTPDNFQSRRPNTSFCFLDIRSPGLGDTAMYLCATSRDRGTHNEQFFGPGTRLTVL.

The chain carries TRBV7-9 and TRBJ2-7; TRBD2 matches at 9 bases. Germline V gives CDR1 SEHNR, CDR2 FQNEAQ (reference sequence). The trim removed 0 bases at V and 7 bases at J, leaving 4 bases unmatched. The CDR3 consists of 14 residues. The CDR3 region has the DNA TGTGCCAGCAGCTTAGCTAGCGGGAGTTTTGAGCAGTACTTC. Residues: CASSLASGSFEQYF.

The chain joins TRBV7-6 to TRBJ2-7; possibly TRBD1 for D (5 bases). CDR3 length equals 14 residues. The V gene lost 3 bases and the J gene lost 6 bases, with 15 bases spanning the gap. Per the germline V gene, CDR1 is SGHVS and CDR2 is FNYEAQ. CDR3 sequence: CASSFEGAVGEQYF. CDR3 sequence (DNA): TGTGCCAGCAGCTTCGAAGGGGCGGTCGGCGAGCAGTACTTC.

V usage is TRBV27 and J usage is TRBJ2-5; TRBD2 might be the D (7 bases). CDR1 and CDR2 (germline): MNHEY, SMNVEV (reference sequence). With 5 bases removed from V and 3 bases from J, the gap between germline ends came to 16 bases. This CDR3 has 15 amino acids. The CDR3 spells CASSPLGGGEETQYF. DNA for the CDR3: TGTGCCAGCAGTCCCCTGGGGGGGGGCGAAGAGACCCAGTACTTC.

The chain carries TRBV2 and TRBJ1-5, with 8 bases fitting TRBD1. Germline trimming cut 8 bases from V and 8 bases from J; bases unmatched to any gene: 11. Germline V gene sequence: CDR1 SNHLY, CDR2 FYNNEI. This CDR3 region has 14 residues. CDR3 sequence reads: CASQPAGGGEPQHF. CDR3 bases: TGTGCCAGCCAGCCAGCAGGGGGCGGAGAGCCCCAGCATTTT.

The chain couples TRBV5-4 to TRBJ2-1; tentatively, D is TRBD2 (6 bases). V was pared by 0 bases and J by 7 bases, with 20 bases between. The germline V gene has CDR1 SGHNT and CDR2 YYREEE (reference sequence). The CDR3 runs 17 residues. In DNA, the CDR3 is TGTGCCAGCAGCTTGGCCCCCCGGGTGAGCCGGGAGAATGAGCAGTTCTTC. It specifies CASSLAPRVSRENEQFF.

CDR3 in DNA: TGTGCCAGCAGTTCAGGAGGCCGGGTCTATGGCTACACCTTC. Its protein is CASSSGGRVYGYTF. The gene calls are TRBV6-1 and TRBJ1-2, with D hard to call. The CDR3 runs 14 residues. V dropped 5 bases and J dropped 4 bases, with 14 bases sitting between them. Germline-derived CDR1 and CDR2 are MNHNS and SASEGT.

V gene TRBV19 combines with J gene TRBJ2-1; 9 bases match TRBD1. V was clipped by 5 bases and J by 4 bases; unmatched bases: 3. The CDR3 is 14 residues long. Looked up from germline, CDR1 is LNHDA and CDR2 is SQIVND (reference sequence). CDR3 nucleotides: TGTGCCAGTAGTGACGGACAGGGGTACAATGAGCAGTTCTTC. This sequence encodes CASSDGQGYNEQFF.